This TCR beta chain emerged from a study of high-grade serous ovarian cancer treatment subgroups. Study background: On average, approximately 14,000 reads and roughly 7,700 unique TCR beta rearrangements were obtained per sample. Study observations and caveats: The analyses considered CDR3 and ignored CDR1 and CDR2. Bulk tumor TCR sequencing gave no spatial information. Same-patient tumor repertoires overlapped at roughly 0.095 to 0.79; different patients barely overlapped.

The tumor samples were collected prior to definitive surgery or chemotherapy. The germline CDR1 and CDR2 sequences are SGDLS and YYNGEE. Trimming removed 0 bases at V and 6 bases at J, with 8 bases between. This CDR3 spans 13 amino acids. To note about this clone: Its antigen is not known.

Data came from immunoSEQ multiplex PCR; TCRdb stores just in-frame clones and leaves some out. This sample has 10,000 or so clones; roughly nine tenths occur once, and the top ten carry approximately 1.5%. The sequenced material came from tumor tissue. The receptor was isolated from a human donor with high-grade serous ovarian cancer. V is TRBV9 and J is TRBJ2-3, with D unresolved. The CDR3 coding sequence is TGTGCCAGCAGCGTAGGGGCCGGGGATACGCAGTATTTT. Its translation is CASSVGAGDTQYF.